The sequence of this T cell receptor (beta chain) was determined in a study of T-cell memory formation after mild COVID-19. A single record per CDR3 protein comes from TCRdb applying MiXCR to the 5' RACE reads. The table has roughly 100,000 distinct CDR3 sequences, approximately 15% seen once. With 0 bases removed from V and 2 bases from J, the gap between germline ends came to 10 bases. This CDR3 comprises 15 residues. Germline V gene lookup returns CDR1 LNHNV and CDR2 YYDKDF (reference sequence). In this sample, this clonotype turned up many times. J is TRBJ1-1 and V is TRBV15, with D tentatively TRBD1 (5 bases). The TCR comes from an adult woman who had mild COVID-19 (a few samples of this study predate the infection). Cell type and time point are not known. The sample comprised PBMCs or a T cell subset sorted from them (not recorded which). This chain's CDR3 is CATSRESGLNTEAFF. The CDR3 DNA reads as TGTGCCACCAGCAGAGAATCGGGGCTTAACACTGAAGCTTTCTTT.